This T cell receptor (beta chain) was captured by sequencing in a study of shared T cell receptors in the human thymus (dated by TCRdb to 2020 to 2023). Broadly, across the study: The study examined how self-reactive, shared T-cell receptor alpha chains are generated in the human thymus.

Library prep was done by the immunoSEQ multiplex PCR assay. TCRdb carries this immuneACCESS record with in-frame sequences only. Its versions omit some clonotypes, under half of them owing to an unresolved V gene in the studies checked, with the rest unexplained. The sample yields over 450,000 clones; approximately 80% were counted once. The top ten constitute about 0.013% of the sample. The junction shows trimming of 8 bases on V and 7 bases on J, plus 24 bases between the germline ends. CDR1 and CDR2 (MNHEY, SMNVEV) derive from the germline V gene (reference sequence). Its CDR3 holds 16 amino acids, cysteine through phenylalanine. Only CDR3 DNA remains: 48 bases, in frame from the first base. To note about this clone: The specificity of this receptor is unknown. Base qualities are not recorded, but no much larger clone differs from it by a single base.

These data were also filed under a second study, of human thymus T cells. As that second paper reports: Donors were immunologically healthy infants undergoing open corrective cardiac surgery for congenital heart defects in Finland. The thymus tissue came from surgical resects taken out during corrective cardiac surgery. Usage of V and J gene segments appeared to be biased in both the thymic and the peripheral blood repertoires. The related research found that thymic TCR repertoires overlapped highly between unrelated individuals. The study characterized TCR alpha and beta repertoires from fewer than ten infant thymus samples and a few related peripheral blood samples. Donor ages ranged from roughly 6 to 250 days, and the cohort comprised 5 to 7 male and a couple of female infants. Thymocytes were freed from the tissue by mechanical means and kept at -70 degrees C as pellets of roughly 9-34 million cells. A QIAsymphony instrument was used to extract genomic DNA from the frozen cell pellets. TCRB and TCRAD loci were amplified from a standardized quantity of quality-controlled genomic DNA using the immunoSEQ multiplex PCR assay. The V(D)J region was spanned by amplicons of a length sufficient to cover the CDR3 and to identify V and J genes. Amplicon sequencing was performed on an Illumina platform through the commercial immunoSEQ service. Corrections for primer bias and sequencing errors followed previously described methods, while TCRAD and TCRB definitions were based on the IMGT database. immunoSEQ Analyzer 3.0 and VDJTools were used for repertoire analysis, which covered basic statistics, V/J segment usage, diversity estimates, rarefaction and pairwise overlap. Diversity was estimated using the Chao1, ChaoE, Efron-Thisted, Shannon and inverse Simpson indices, and was also estimated on datasets down-sampled to the size of the smallest sample. For repertoire overlap, CDR3 nucleotide sequence, V gene and J gene had to match strictly, and clustering was done by Jaccard-based multidimensional scaling. Thymus samples yielded on average approximately 800,000 unique TCRB clonotypes, compared with 80,000 to 95,000 from blood samples.

The clonotype comes from a boy younger than two with a congenital heart defect. Donor details come from another sample of the same person, matched by shared clones. This sequence uses TRBV27 and TRBJ2-4; the D segment could be TRBD1, given 6 matching bases. Specimen: thymocytes. The CDR3 is CASSPRGTSKGNIQYF. The nucleotides read TGTGCCAGCTCCCCAAGGGGGACCTCCAAGGGCAACATTCAGTACTTC.